The clone carrying this T cell receptor (beta chain) was picked up a small number of times. These data come from a study of T-cell reconstitution after alpha-beta-depleted transplantation in children. The CDR3 is made up of 13 amino acids. Germline CDR1 and CDR2: DFQATT and SNEGSKA (reference sequence). V was pared by 5 bases and J by 0 bases, with 10 bases between. The library targeted TCRbeta and was prepared with unique molecular identifiers. Each CDR3 protein gets one entry after TCRdb re-called the PCR reads with MiXCR. The data hold hundreds of thousands of distinct CDR3 sequences, with under 12% observed a single time.

The sample in question was PBMCs from the stem cell graft donor, obtained from the stem cell graft. The chain has TRBV20-1 and TRBJ1-2, with D uncertain. This clonotype was sampled from a human donor who donated a stem cell graft to a child with acute myeloid leukemia. CDR3 sequence (DNA): TGCAGTGCTTTGAAGGGTACTAACTATGGCTACACCTTC. Translating gives CSALKGTNYGYTF.